Following are 9 T cell receptor beta chains from one sample sequenced in a study of human T cells and chemical hapten exposure. MiXCR was run by TCRdb on the RACE reads, yielding one entry per CDR3 protein. The sample has tens of thousands of distinct CDR3 sequences; about 10% are singletons. Time point defined: patch test 1, 2 weeks after DPC sensitization. Sample treatment: therapeutic diphenylcyclopropenone sensitization with weekly scalp DPC. Source: whole blood, taken in connection with sensitization to the hapten diphenylcyclopropenone (DPC). These TCRs come from an older woman with alopecia areata. Some clones in this sample may be carry-over from other donors' samples.

This clonotype was observed many times. V gene TRBV6-1 combines with J gene TRBJ1-2, with TRBD1 identical over 8 bases. Germline assignment: CDR1 MNHNS and CDR2 SASEGT. Trimming took 2 bases from V and 5 from J; bases not matched to a gene: 7. This CDR3 spans 15 amino acids. The CDR3: CASSEFITGGYGYTF. In DNA, the CDR3 is TGTGCCAGCAGTGAATTTATAACAGGGGGATATGGCTACACCTTC.

This clonotype has ten or more counts. The chain employs TRBV7-3 and TRBJ1-1; D may be TRBD1 (6 bases). Trimming took 5 bases from V and 1 from J, leaving 17 bases between them. This CDR3 spans 16 amino acids. Per germline, CDR1 SGHTA and CDR2 FQGTGA. The CDR3 sequence: CASSPSGTKRNTEAFF. The CDR3 bases are TGTGCCAGCAGCCCCTCCGGGACAAAAAGGAACACTGAAGCTTTCTTT.

This clonotype was seen ten or more times. CDR3 protein: CASSSLRDLNEQYF. DNA of the CDR3: TGTGCCAGCAGCTCCCTCAGGGACTTAAACGAGCAGTACTTC. The rearrangement uses TRBV7-3 and TRBJ2-7; D perhaps matches TRBD2 (6 bases). Trimming removed 4 bases from V and 5 bases from J, with 15 bases in between. CDR3 length equals 14 residues. Germline V CDR1 and CDR2: SGHTA, FQGTGA.

The gene calls are TRBV29-1 and TRBJ2-1, with D tentatively TRBD2 (6 bases). V was clipped by 1 base and J by 10 bases, with 8 bases between them. This CDR3 region has 11 residues. Germline V gene data show CDR1 as SQVTM and CDR2 as ANQGSEA. CDR3 region: CSVEARGEQFF. The CDR3 DNA sequence: TGCAGCGTTGAAGCCCGGGGGGAGCAGTTCTTC.

This clonotype was observed a handful of times. This sequence joins TRBV5-1 and TRBJ2-7; TRBD1 agrees at 7 bases. The CDR3 spans 15 residues. Germline trimming cut 1 base from V and 3 bases from J; bases unmatched to any gene: 7. Germline V CDR1 and CDR2: SGHRS, YFSETQ. This CDR3 is CASSLTGAKNYEQYF. The DNA for the CDR3 is TGCGCCAGCAGCTTGACAGGGGCTAAGAACTACGAGCAGTACTTC.

This clonotype was observed at least ten times. The chain recombines TRBV2 with TRBJ2-3; D is unclear. Trimming took 1 base from V and 0 from J, leaving 8 bases between them. Germline V gene sequence: CDR1 SNHLY, CDR2 FYNNEI. The CDR3 covers 15 residues. CDR3 amino acids: CASSEVITSTDTQYF. Written as DNA, the CDR3 is TGTGCCAGCAGTGAAGTCATAACGAGCACAGATACGCAGTATTTT. The full variable domain, completed using reference TRBV2 and TRBJ2-3, is EPEVTQTPSHQVTQMGQEVILRCVPISNHLYFYWYRQILGQKVEFLVSFYNNEISEKSEIFDDQFSVERPDGSNFTLKIRSTKLEDSAMYFCASSEVITSTDTQYFGPGTRLTVL.

This clonotype was picked up many times. The CDR3: CASRHSPGTGVYEQYF. In nucleotides, the CDR3 is TGTGCCAGCAGACACTCCCCCGGGACAGGGGTCTACGAGCAGTACTTC. This rearrangement joins TRBV6-5 to TRBJ2-7; 10 bases align to TRBD1. CDR3 length: 16 amino acids. The germline V gene has CDR1 MNHEY and CDR2 SVGAGI. V gave up 6 bases and J gave up 3 bases; unmatched junction bases: 11.

The gene calls are TRBV6-5 and TRBJ2-7; D gene unclear. From germline, CDR1 is MNHEY and CDR2 SVGAGI. Trimming stripped 6 bases from V and 2 bases from J, with 5 bases between. This CDR3 is 11 amino acids long. The CDR3 here is CASRNTYEQYF. CDR3 nucleotide sequence: TGTGCCAGCAGAAATACCTACGAGCAGTACTTC.

Ten or more counts support this clonotype. The genes are TRBV9 and TRBJ2-2, with D perhaps given as TRBD1 or TRBD2 (6 bases each). V was pared by 3 bases and J by 7 bases, with 19 bases between. Germline values: CDR1 SGDLS, CDR2 YYNGEE. There are 16 residues in the CDR3. For the CDR3, the DNA is TGTGCCAGCAGCGAAGACCCCTTAGGGGGGATCGGGGAGCTGTTTTTT. Translation: CASSEDPLGGIGELFF. Filled out from reference TRBV9 and TRBJ2-2, the complete variable domain reads DSGVTQTPKHLITATGQRVTLRCSPRSGDLSVYWYQQSLDQGLQFLIQYYNGEERAKGNILERFSAQQFPDLHSELNLSSLELGDSALYFCASSEDPLGGIGELFFGEGSRLTVL.